The clone carrying this TCR beta chain has more than one count but fewer than ten. Its antigen remains unknown. This sample is drawn from a study of beta chain features in type 1 diabetes. Study background: Healthy donors, compared against patients, showed similar age, gender and cell yields. Overall study findings and caveats: TCRB CDR3 length was moderately but significantly reduced in all four CD4+ subsets of Type 1 diabetes patients. A greater similarity of naive, central memory and Treg TCRB repertoires was seen among patients than among healthy donors. The influence of HLA type on TCRB rearrangement stayed undetermined.

CDR1 is MNHEY and CDR2 is SMNVEV in the germline V gene (reference sequence). This CDR3 is built from 16 residues. After removal of 6 bases from V and 2 bases from J, the junction contained 13 bases not matched to a gene. Reverse transcription of all isolated RNA meant that expressed TCRB transcripts were sequenced. About 3.57 million reads were obtained on average from naive, central memory and regulatory T cell samples. Assay: immunoSEQ multiplex PCR; the TCRdb copy retains only in-frame clones and omits some. The table lists 300,000 to 450,000 clones, over 9.5% of them singletons. The chain uses TRBV27 and TRBJ2-7; 7 bases are shared with TRBD1. Sample: naive CD4+ T cells from blood. The clonotype was recovered from a woman between 18 and 29 years old with type 1 diabetes. This chain's CDR3 is CASRVGTTGAPYEQYF. In nucleotides, the CDR3 is TGTGCCAGCAGGGTGGGGACAACAGGGGCTCCCTACGAGCAGTACTTC.